This is a list of T cell receptor beta chains from one sample in a study of blood T cell repertoires in COVID-19. Generated by immunoSEQ multiplex PCR, the TCRdb table keeps only in-frame clones and is missing some. The sample records over 200,000 clones, around 90% being singletons. What was sequenced was PBMCs or T cells enriched from blood (not recorded which). These receptors were obtained from a man aged 30-40 years who had recovered from COVID-19. Both conserved end residues are trimmed from each CDR3. The order of the fields is J gene, V gene, CDR3 protein.

>TRBJ2-7|TRBV3-1/TRBV3-2
ASSQLASEQY
>TRBJ2-6|TRBV7-2
ASIKTGAGANVLT
>TRBJ2-5|TRBV6-5
ASRPDSSGGETQY
>TRBJ1-1|TRBV30
AWSDQNRRGAF
>TRBJ2-7|TRBV19
ASSLGVRGPYEQY
>TRBJ1-2|TRBV5-4
ASSSGQGIRYGYT
>TRBJ1-3|TRBV4-1
ASSKDRAPGNTIY
>TRBJ2-3|TRBV29-1
SVTGTPSSLDTQY
>TRBJ1-1|TRBV5-6
ASSLMRGIMAF
>TRBJ2-2|TRBV9
ASRLAANTGELF
>TRBJ1-5|TRBV7-8
ASSLRFRGGQPQH
>TRBJ1-2|TRBV28
ASSPYWGGGYGYT
>TRBJ1-2|TRBV4-3
ASSQGTEIYGYT
>TRBJ2-7|TRBV20-1
SAPDSYEQY
>TRBJ2-5|TRBV3-1/TRBV3-2
ASSPRTSGETQY
>TRBJ2-5|TRBV5-1
ASSRQGAQETQY
>TRBJ2-2|TRBV15
ATSRDLSYSNTGELF
>TRBJ2-5|TRBV6-1
ASSATRLAGGPGQETQY
>TRBJ1-1|TRBV28
ASRSQGARSTEAF
>TRBJ1-2|TRBV28
ASSFDRGGYT
>TRBJ2-3|TRBV27
ASGRASTDTQY
>TRBJ2-7|TRBV3-1/TRBV3-2
ASSHRGISYEQY
>TRBJ2-3|TRBV3-1/TRBV3-2
ASSQVGGGGPEDTQY
>TRBJ2-7|TRBV12-3/TRBV12-4
ASSFGGEQY
>TRBJ1-5|TRBV30
AWSVLADNQPQH
>TRBJ2-7|TRBV27
ASSPIRTGGYSYEQY
>TRBJ1-1|TRBV29-1
SVHPTYRGSTEAF
>TRBJ1-2|TRBV19
ASSIFLYPGQNTYGYT
>TRBJ2-7|TRBV28
ASSETSPPRLEQY
>TRBJ1-4|TRBV6-5
ASSYGGGSHEKLF
>TRBJ2-2|TRBV28
ASSRGGLAGHGELF
>TRBJ2-1|TRBV6-5
ASSFFPDTGANEQF
>TRBJ1-5|TRBV27
ASTRTGLSNQPQH
>TRBJ1-3|TRBV11-2
ASSLLRDTIY
>TRBJ1-1|TRBV11-2
ASSLGGLGGRENTEAF
>TRBJ1-5|TRBV7-9
ASSLGEGNQPQH
>TRBJ1-5|TRBV6-5
ASRGGGNQPQH
>TRBJ1-2|TRBV7-3
ASSSLMGPST
>TRBJ1-4|TRBV2
ASSGATGANEKLF
>TRBJ2-3|TRBV7-9
ASSLRTGATDTQY
>TRBJ2-7|TRBV19
ASSIRRDSEQY
>TRBJ1-2|TRBV28
ASSSVNYGYT
>TRBJ1-1|TRBV19
ASSRTGQNTEAF
>TRBJ1-4|TRBV19
ASSIDRGLANEKLF
>TRBJ2-1|TRBV2
ASAGTTVNEQF